The rows below give T cell receptor beta chains drawn from one sample of a study of blood T cell repertoires in COVID-19. Sequencing used immunoSEQ multiplex PCR; TCRdb keeps in-frame clones, though not all of them. This repertoire shows over 80,000 clones, over 70% found once; its top ten account for around 4.4%. Sequencing was carried out using peripheral blood. The receptors were sampled from a woman between 50 and 59 years old with acute or convalescent COVID-19. Each CDR3 is given without its conserved first and last residue. Size is omitted from some rows. Given values are once, few, many or a class for expanded clones.

>TRBV7-8|TRBJ1-6|-
ASSPRSSGYNSPLH
>TRBV28|TRBJ1-2|-
ASSTGTGLGYT
>TRBV6-5|TRBJ1-1|-
ASSYARWDREG
>TRBV7-9|TRBJ2-2|-
ASSPNRDRELF
>TRBV29-1|TRBJ1-4|few
SAGQGGTNEKLF
>TRBV27|TRBJ2-5|once
ASRDRGGQETQY
>TRBV6-1|TRBJ2-5|few
ASSERVAVKLRETQY
>TRBV19|TRBJ1-6|-
ASSITALNNSPLH
>TRBV3-1/TRBV3-2|TRBJ1-2|-
ASSQMAGANYGYT
>TRBV4-2|TRBJ1-1|-
ASSPRLVANTEAF
>TRBV6-5|TRBJ2-7|-
ASSNPGGAYEQY
>TRBV29-1|TRBJ1-1|-
SVGTVGTEAF
>TRBV9|TRBJ2-1|-
ASSPGQGVYNEQF
>TRBV15|TRBJ1-4|-
ATSRPGQANEKLF
>TRBV28|TRBJ2-7|few
ASSSRGGTSSYEQY
>TRBV9|TRBJ2-2|-
ASSVAAGVNTGELF
>TRBV5-1|TRBJ1-5|-
ASSGGTGINQPQH
>TRBV12-3/TRBV12-4|TRBJ1-1|-
ASSSRGNTEAF
>TRBV29-1|TRBJ2-7|-
SVRGEQGGEQY
>TRBV2|TRBJ1-2|-
ASSPDMSYGYT
>TRBV2|TRBJ1-2|-
ASSEYRQGPDYGYT
>TRBV28|TRBJ1-2|-
ASSVTGSTMGYT
>TRBV2|TRBJ1-1|few
ASLGGLTEAF
>TRBV6-5|TRBJ2-3|-
ASGPGGWIDTQY
>TRBV13|TRBJ1-5|-
ASSLSPNQPQH
>TRBV6-1|TRBJ1-6|-
ASSEWEGSPLH
>TRBV27|TRBJ1-2|-
ASSSRTGGRGYT
>TRBV27|TRBJ1-5|-
ASSPYNQPQH
>TRBV4-1|TRBJ2-1|-
ASSQVGRGGSNEQF
>TRBV7-9|TRBJ1-2|-
ASSIGTNSYGYT
>TRBV5-1|TRBJ1-6|-
ASSLAEGSSYNSPLH
>TRBV7-2|TRBJ1-1|once
ASSPPRGGAPEAF
>TRBV30|TRBJ1-2|-
AWSVSRGYPNYGYT
>TRBV28|TRBJ2-7|once
ASRPDRGIPYEQY
>TRBV7-3|TRBJ2-3|few
ASSPMAGPDTQY
>TRBV19|TRBJ1-5|-
ATTRGVGNQPQH
>TRBV5-5|TRBJ2-2|-
ASSLEAQGGYTGELF
>TRBV5-4|TRBJ1-4|few
ASSLGQASGEKLF
>TRBV12-3/TRBV12-4|TRBJ2-5|once
ASSHGQQETQY
>TRBV6-2/TRBV6-3|TRBJ2-1|-
ASSYQGGGYNEQF
>TRBV6-5|TRBJ2-2|-
ASSRDSGLTGELF
>TRBV6-6|TRBJ2-1|once
ASSSGTGDNEQF
>TRBV18|TRBJ1-1|-
ASSLAGTGTGTEAF
>TRBV19|TRBJ2-3|-
ASSMTEDTQY
>TRBV12-3/TRBV12-4|TRBJ1-3|-
ATGDGNTIY
>TRBV27|TRBJ1-6|-
ASRPGAAGNSPLH
>TRBV19|TRBJ1-5|-
ASSGDRAGNQPQH
>TRBV27|TRBJ2-1|-
ASSLWGDPNNEQF
>TRBV6-5|TRBJ1-5|-
ASSYGGYNQPQH
>TRBV7-8|TRBJ1-5|-
ASSYVGGGNQPQH
>TRBV30|TRBJ2-3|-
AWSRYGGDYTDTQY
>TRBV3-1/TRBV3-2|TRBJ1-4|-
ASSPYQGQINEKLF
>TRBV10-3|TRBJ2-2|few
AISGDRATGELF
>TRBV15|TRBJ1-4|few
ATSRGSGHEKLF
>TRBV20-1|TRBJ2-5|-
SASNLIRETQY
>TRBV7-8|TRBJ1-3|-
ASSLVSAGQPSGNTIY
>TRBV30|TRBJ1-2|-
AWSPRTGIYGYT
>TRBV6-6|TRBJ2-2|-
ATMGQGWTGELF
>TRBV14|TRBJ2-5|-
ASSLGLAGVQETQY
>TRBV7-8|TRBJ1-2|once
ASSLAGFSLRENT